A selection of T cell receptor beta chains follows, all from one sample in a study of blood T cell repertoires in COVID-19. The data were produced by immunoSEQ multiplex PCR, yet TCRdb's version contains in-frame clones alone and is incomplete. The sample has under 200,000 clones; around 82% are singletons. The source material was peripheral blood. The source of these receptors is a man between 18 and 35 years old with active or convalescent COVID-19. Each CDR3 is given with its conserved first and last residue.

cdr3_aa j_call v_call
CASSRTGIYGTQYF TRBJ2-5 TRBV2
CASSEVLGGEYGYTF TRBJ1-2 TRBV6-1
CASNYRGEREKLFF TRBJ1-4 TRBV6-6
CASSVVGDGNTIYF TRBJ1-3 TRBV9
CASSSGHRSYNEQFF TRBJ2-1 TRBV7-3
CASSLGSREGRETQYF TRBJ2-5 TRBV7-6
CASGDGRSYNEQFF TRBJ2-1 TRBV7-3
CASSHSGANQPQHF TRBJ1-5 TRBV3-1/TRBV3-2
CASSPIKWTGSVDGYTF TRBJ1-2 TRBV18
CASSKTDLGTEAFF TRBJ1-1 TRBV6-5
CASSLGAAGGGNTQYF TRBJ2-3 TRBV3-1/TRBV3-2
CASSSSTGKNEQFF TRBJ2-1 TRBV25-1
CAWSVRTGWWEKLFF TRBJ1-4 TRBV30
CASTQSGHSEAFF TRBJ1-1 TRBV6-5
CASSELGVGNQPQHF TRBJ1-5 TRBV2
CASSLRGADSGANVLTF TRBJ2-6 TRBV5-1
CASSLTDYGREDTQYF TRBJ2-3 TRBV7-3
CASSGTGSYSMGEQYF TRBJ2-7 TRBV6-1
CASSHYLRDRGRNEQFF TRBJ2-1 TRBV23-1
CATSRVLSESYNEQFF TRBJ2-1 TRBV15
CASSEPGDSGWGYTF TRBJ1-2 TRBV25-1
CASSRIPGGETQYF TRBJ2-5 TRBV23-1